What follows describes a single TCR beta chain. The entry originates in a study of identical twins. The CDR3 contains 12 residues. V shed 1 base and J shed 10 bases, with 5 bases lying between them. TCRdb fed the 5' RACE reads into MiXCR, producing one record per CDR3 protein. This sample yields around 450,000 distinct CDR3 sequences, of which 11% to 15% are seen a single time; roughly 0.56% belongs to the top ten. These data were also reused for a study on yellow fever vaccine responses in identical twins.

Sequencing was done on a sample of CD4+ T cells sorted from blood. The TCR comes from a woman under 30 in good health. The rearrangement uses TRBV12-3 or TRBV12-4 and TRBJ1-6; D unclear. The CDR3 is CASSLEGSPLHF. CDR3 DNA: TGTGCCAGCAGTTTAGAGGGCTCACCCCTCCACTTT.